A single sample gave rise to the 5 T cell receptor beta chains below, sequenced in a study of blood T cell repertoires in COVID-19. Data came from immunoSEQ multiplex PCR; TCRdb stores just in-frame clones and leaves some out. The table has roughly 500,000 clones, roughly nine tenths seen once; the top ten hold 0.9%. Source material: peripheral blood. All receptors derive from a man aged 18 to 35 with COVID-19, enrolled during active disease.

J is TRBJ1-2 and V is TRBV11-2; D is unresolved. The ends were cut back, 1 base at V and 4 bases at J, with 13 bases in the middle. The CDR3 is 15 amino acids. Per the germline V gene, CDR1 is SGHAT and CDR2 is FQNNGV. CDR3 in DNA: TGTGCCAGCAGCTTAGCAGGTAGGCCCCCCTATGGCTACACCTTC. Translation gives CASSLAGRPPYGYTF.

The V gene is TRBV29-1, the J gene TRBJ2-1; maybe TRBD2 (6 bases). Trimming removed 7 bases from V and 4 bases from J, with 17 bases in between. The CDR3 runs to 14 residues. Germline V gene lookup returns CDR1 SQVTM and CDR2 ANQGSEA. CDR3 sequence reads: CSANGGARYNEQFF. The CDR3 DNA reads TGCAGCGCCAACGGGGGTGCACGGTACAATGAGCAGTTCTTC.

The rearrangement joins TRBV10-3 to TRBJ2-1; 8 bases align to TRBD2. Per germline, CDR1 ENHRY and CDR2 SYGVKD. The CDR3 contains 14 residues. Losses at the gene ends were 4 bases for V and 6 bases for J; bases not matched to a gene: 5. CDR3 residues: CAISGAGDTNEQFF. CDR3 DNA: TGTGCCATCAGTGGAGCGGGGGATACCAATGAGCAGTTCTTC.

CDR3 in amino acids: CASRQDRGLPMNTEAFF. DNA of the CDR3: TGTGCCAGTAGACAGGACAGGGGGCTTCCTATGAACACTGAAGCTTTCTTT. J is TRBJ1-1 and V is TRBV19; 11 bases line up with TRBD1. J was trimmed by 0 bases and V by 6 bases; bases with no gene match: 9. The CDR3 has 17 amino acids. Germline-derived CDR1 and CDR2 are LNHDA and SQIVND (reference sequence).

This clone was picked up a small number of times. The chain has TRBV12-3 or TRBV12-4 and TRBJ1-5, with a possible D match to TRBD1 (5 bases). The CDR3 sequence is 13 residues long. Deletions cut 7 bases from V and 3 bases from J, with 10 bases between. The CDR3 sequence is CASTGGVNQPQHF. CDR3 nucleotides: TGTGCCAGCACCGGGGGAGTCAATCAGCCCCAGCATTTT.